These 23 T cell receptor beta chains were all obtained from the same sample, sequenced in a study of cytomegalovirus exposure and HLA in healthy donors. Use of 60 Vbeta and 13 Jbeta primers characterized the PCR. Assay: immunoSEQ multiplex PCR; the TCRdb copy retains only in-frame clones and omits some. The sample carries over 70,000 clones, 55% to 80% recorded once. What was sequenced was PBMCs. The source of these receptors is a man between 35 and 55 years old in good health and CMV-seropositive.

The rearrangement uses TRBV2 and TRBJ1-1, with D uncertain. Germline V lookup: CDR1 SNHLY, CDR2 FYNNEI. CDR3 size: 15 residues. V lost 0 bases and J 0 bases, leaving 8 bases between the germline ends. Here the CDR3 DNA reads TGTGCCAGCAGTGAAGCGGAGAGGATGAACACTGAAGCTTTCTTT. Translated, it gives CASSEAERMNTEAFF.

J is TRBJ1-3 and V is TRBV9, with D uncertain. Between the trimmed V and J ends, which lost 0 bases and 3 bases, there was a span of 7 bases. The CDR3 extends over 14 amino acids. Germline loops: CDR1 SGDLS, CDR2 YYNGEE. CDR3 sequence reads: CASSVAGNGNTIYF. The CDR3 DNA reads TGTGCCAGCAGCGTAGCAGGAAATGGAAACACCATATATTTT.

The chain combines TRBV28 with TRBJ1-1, with D possibly matching TRBD1 (6 bases). CDR1 is MDHEN, CDR2 SYDVKM, per germline. The CDR3 consists of 14 residues. The V end was cut by 6 bases, the J end by 4 bases, with 15 bases between. CDR3 protein: CASSPVRRGTEAFF. CDR3 DNA sequence: TGTGCCAGCAGCCCGGTTCGCAGGGGCACTGAAGCTTTCTTT.

This clone came up once. The V gene is TRBV4-2, the J gene TRBJ1-1; a weak D match, TRBD1 (6 bases). The V and J ends lost 4 bases and 3 bases respectively, with 15 bases between them. Germline V CDR1 and CDR2: LGHNA, YNFKEQ. The CDR3 extends over 15 amino acids. For the CDR3, the DNA is TGTGCCAGCAGCCGAGAACAGGGCAGATACACTGAAGCTTTCTTT. This codes for CASSREQGRYTEAFF.

V and J are TRBV30 and TRBJ1-3; possible D gene TRBD1, 5 bases. V lost 2 bases and J 4 bases, leaving 15 bases between the germline ends. The CDR3 is 15 residues long. Per the germline V gene, CDR1 is GTSNPN and CDR2 is SVGIG (reference sequence). The CDR3 DNA follows: TGTGCCTGGAGTCTCCCAGGGATTTTCGGAAACACCATATATTTT. It encodes CAWSLPGIFGNTIYF.

In this sample, this clone turned up a few times. The gene calls are TRBV5-6 and TRBJ1-1; possible D gene TRBD1, 6 bases. The CDR3 sequence is 19 residues long. Germline CDR1 is SGHDT and CDR2 is YYEEEE. V was pared by 1 base and J by 3 bases, with 25 bases between. CDR3 sequence reads: CASSLMVAEGVVMDTEAFF. DNA of the CDR3: TGTGCCAGCAGCTTGATGGTCGCAGAGGGGGTGGTGATGGACACTGAAGCTTTCTTT.

The V call is TRBV6-6, the J call TRBJ2-1; D uncertain. Germline assignment: CDR1 MNHNY and CDR2 SVGAGI (reference sequence). The CDR3 has 14 residues. Trimming stripped 5 bases from V and 4 bases from J, with 12 bases between. This CDR3 is CASSLKRTYNEQFF. The CDR3 coding sequence is TGTGCCAGCAGTCTAAAGCGAACGTACAATGAGCAGTTCTTC.

The chain combines TRBV7-6 with TRBJ2-7; TRBD2 is a possible D gene (5 bases). CDR1 is SGHVS, CDR2 FNYEAQ, per germline. V lost 7 bases, J lost 2 bases, and 24 bases lay in between. The CDR3 sequence is 17 residues long. The CDR3 is CASTILQRKKEAYEQYF. In DNA form, the CDR3 reads TGTGCCAGCACCATACTACAGAGGAAGAAGGAGGCCTACGAGCAGTACTTC.

This rearrangement joins TRBV16 to TRBJ2-1, with 11 bases aligning to TRBD2. Germline V CDR1 and CDR2: KGHSY, FQNENV. V shed 4 bases and J 9 bases; nucleotides not matched to a gene: 8. This CDR3 comprises 15 residues. The DNA for the CDR3 is TGTGCCAGCAGCCCAGAGACTAGCGGGAAGGGTGAGCAGTTCTTC. Translated, it gives CASSPETSGKGEQFF.

The CDR3 coding sequence is TGTGCCAGCAAGCAGGGGGACAGGGCCAATCAGCCCCAGCATTTT. Amino acid sequence: CASKQGDRANQPQHF. V is TRBV27 and J is TRBJ1-5, with 9 bases fitting TRBD1. Germline assignment: CDR1 MNHEY and CDR2 SMNVEV (reference sequence). The CDR3 has 15 residues. The trim removed 7 bases at V and 3 bases at J, leaving 7 bases unmatched.

This clone appeared once. The V gene is TRBV5-1, the J gene TRBJ2-7; a possible D gene is TRBD1 (6 bases). Trimming pared 2 bases from V and 0 bases from J, leaving 12 bases between. The CDR3 contains 15 residues. In germline, CDR1 is SGHRS, CDR2 YFSETQ. This CDR3 is CASSLLTGTSYEQYF. CDR3 coding DNA: TGCGCCAGCAGCTTACTCACAGGGACCTCCTACGAGCAGTACTTC.

V is TRBV25-1 and J is TRBJ2-1; no firm D call. Germline V gives CDR1 MGHDK, CDR2 SYGVNS. Trimming removed 3 bases from V and 8 bases from J, with 14 bases in between. The CDR3 covers 14 residues. The CDR3 region has the DNA TGTGCCAGCAGTGAGGTTGGGCAGATCGATGAGCAGTTCTTC. This sequence encodes CASSEVGQIDEQFF.

The chain combines TRBV6-6 with TRBJ1-2; TRBD1 aligns across 9 bases. The CDR3 consists of 16 residues. Germline CDR1 is MNHNY and CDR2 is SVGAGI (reference sequence). J was trimmed by 4 bases and V by 0 bases; bases with no gene match: 6. The CDR3 region is CASSYSTGQGLYGYTF. CDR3 nucleotides: TGTGCCAGCAGTTACTCAACGGGACAGGGCCTCTATGGCTACACCTTC.

This chain links TRBV7-3 with TRBJ2-5; 7 bases line up with TRBD1. Germline V lookup: CDR1 SGHTA, CDR2 FQGTGA. V lost 1 base and J lost 5; bases outside the gene matches: 4. The length of the CDR3 is 14 residues. The CDR3 loop is CASSLKGAQETQYF. The CDR3 DNA is TGTGCCAGCAGCTTAAAGGGGGCTCAGGAGACCCAGTACTTC. The variable domain in full, completed from reference TRBV7-3 and TRBJ2-5, reads GAGVSQTPSNKVTEKGKYVELRCDPISGHTALYWYRQSLGQGPEFLIYFQGTGAADDSGLPNDRFFAVRPEGSVSTLKIQRTERGDSAVYLCASSLKGAQETQYFGPGTRLLVL.

V is TRBV27 and J is TRBJ1-3, with D perhaps matching TRBD1 (6 bases). The germline V gene encodes CDR1 MNHEY and CDR2 SMNVEV (reference sequence). Trimming pared 8 bases from V and 4 bases from J, leaving 12 bases between. The CDR3 is 13 amino acids. CDR3 bases: TGTGCCAGCTCCAGGGGTACGGGAAACACCATATATTTT. Its protein is CASSRGTGNTIYF.

This clone was observed a handful of times. CDR3 DNA sequence: TGTGCCAGTAGGACACAGGGGGCATATGGCTACACCTTC. Translated: CASRTQGAYGYTF. The rearrangement joins TRBV19 to TRBJ1-2, with 9 bases identical to TRBD1. Germline assignment: CDR1 LNHDA and CDR2 SQIVND (reference sequence). The CDR3 spans 13 residues. V shed 6 bases and J 5 bases; nucleotides not matched to a gene: 4.

The CDR3 region is CASSVGQGGTEAFF. The CDR3 nucleotides are TGTGCCAGCAGTGTCGGACAGGGAGGCACTGAAGCTTTCTTT. V is TRBV6-1 and J is TRBJ1-1, with 8 bases that match TRBD1. CDR1 is MNHNS, CDR2 SASEGT, per germline. CDR3 length equals 14 residues. Trimming at V came to 4 bases and at J to 4 bases, leaving 5 bases not matched to a gene.

This rearrangement joins TRBV6-5 to TRBJ1-2; D gene uncertain. Germline lookup yields CDR1 MNHEY and CDR2 SVGAGI. With 5 bases removed from V and 5 bases from J, the gap between germline ends came to 15 bases. There are 14 residues in the CDR3. The CDR3 DNA sequence: TGTGCCAGCAGTCAGAGTACAGTTATGTATGGCTACACCTTC. Residues: CASSQSTVMYGYTF.

This sequence joins TRBV7-6 and TRBJ2-1, with 8 nucleotides matching TRBD2. The CDR3 spans 16 residues. Germline V lookup: CDR1 SGHVS, CDR2 FNYEAQ. The trim removed 1 base at V and 6 bases at J, leaving 8 bases unmatched. CDR3 in amino acids: CASSLGRGGRANEQFF. CDR3 nucleotides: TGTGCCAGCAGCTTAGGCCGGGGGGGTAGGGCCAATGAGCAGTTCTTC.

The chain links TRBV19 to TRBJ2-7; D not resolved. The CDR3 contains 11 residues. Deletions cut 4 bases from V and 3 bases from J, with 4 bases between. Germline-derived CDR1 and CDR2 are LNHDA and SQIVND (reference sequence). The CDR3 bases are TGTGCCAGTAGTAGTCTCTACGAGCAGTACTTC. As protein: CASSSLYEQYF.

The chain employs TRBV7-8 and TRBJ1-2; D is uncertain. Trimming took off 5 bases at V and 3 bases at J, with 10 bases between the two ends. Germline V gene sequence: CDR1 SGHVS, CDR2 FQNEAQ. The CDR3 loop spans 13 amino acids. The CDR3 protein is CASSPRLDYGYTF. CDR3 DNA sequence: TGTGCCAGCAGCCCGCGGTTGGACTATGGCTACACCTTC.

This chain connects TRBV7-9 to TRBJ1-1; D gene ambiguous. V shed 2 bases and J shed 1 base, with 5 bases lying between them. This CDR3 has 13 amino acids. Germline-derived CDR1 and CDR2 are SEHNR and FQNEAQ (reference sequence). CDR3 in amino acids: CASSLSSNTEAFF. The CDR3 bases are TGTGCCAGCAGCTTATCGTCGAACACTGAAGCTTTCTTT.

The CDR3 loop reads CASSPRGAGRTEAFF. The CDR3 region has the DNA TGTGCCAGCAGTCCTAGGGGCGCGGGGCGGACTGAAGCTTTCTTT. The chain carries TRBV2 and TRBJ1-1; maybe TRBD1 (5 bases). V lost 5 bases to trimming and J lost 5 bases, with 18 bases between them. The CDR3 length is 15 residues. The germline V gene has CDR1 SNHLY and CDR2 FYNNEI.